The next 10 T cell receptor beta chains were all read from a single sample in a study of T cells in Graves' hyperthyroidism and ophthalmopathy. RNA transcripts yielded amplified TCR beta CDR3 regions. The HTBI primer set drove a first-round RT-PCR of the TCR CDR3. TCRdb independently ran MiXCR on the multiplex PCR reads; one entry per CDR3 protein. The sample lists about 500,000 distinct CDR3 sequences, 14% occurring once. Sequenced input: blood. The receptors shown here come from a young woman with Graves' hyperthyroidism.

This clonotype was found a few times. A single base separates this from a much larger clone, so it may be a read error. The CDR3 DNA is TGTGCCAGCAGCCTCAGAAGGAGCGGGAGGGCCGATACGCAGTATTTT. Its protein product is CASSLRRSGRADTQYF. This chain uses TRBV11-3 with TRBJ2-3, with 10 bases that match TRBD2. Trimming removed 5 bases from V and 6 bases from J; junction bases left unmatched: 11. Germline-derived CDR1 and CDR2 are SGHNT and YENEEA. This CDR3 region has 16 residues.

This clonotype was counted many times. This chain uses TRBV6-1 with TRBJ1-2; 7 bases are a match to TRBD1. The CDR3 is made up of 13 amino acids. Trimming took 5 bases from V and 4 from J; bases not matched to a gene: 4. Germline V CDR1 and CDR2: MNHNS, SASEGT. CDR3 DNA sequence: TGTGCCAGCAGTCGGGACAGTTTCTATGGCTACACCTTC. Translated: CASSRDSFYGYTF.

The chain recombines TRBV12-5 with TRBJ2-1, with a weak D call TRBD2 (7 bases). Trimming pared 0 bases from V and 7 bases from J, leaving 19 bases between. Looked up from germline, CDR1 is LGHNT and CDR2 is FRNRAP. The CDR3 has 17 amino acids. CDR3 nucleotide sequence: TGTGCTAGTGGTTTGGTCCCTGGACTAGGGGGGGATAATGAGCAGTTCTTC. This gives the protein CASGLVPGLGGDNEQFF.

This clonotype has a count of ten or more. The chain uses TRBV27 and TRBJ1-2, with a tentative D call TRBD1 (6 bases). The germline V gene has CDR1 MNHEY and CDR2 SMNVEV (reference sequence). The CDR3 is 18 residues long. The V end lost 5 bases, the J end lost 4 bases, and 26 bases lay between the germline ends. As DNA, the CDR3 is TGTGCCAGCAGTCCCCTCCGCCGGGGCCCAGGACAGATCTATGGCTACACCTTC. This sequence encodes CASSPLRRGPGQIYGYTF.

This clonotype was observed many times. The V call is TRBV14, the J call TRBJ2-1, with D possibly matching TRBD2 (6 bases). Germline assignment: CDR1 SGHDN and CDR2 FVKESK. This CDR3 has 15 residues. V gave up 4 bases and J gave up 2 bases, with 12 bases separating them. CDR3 sequence reads: CASSRGVGAYNEQFF. As DNA, the CDR3 is TGTGCCAGCAGCCGGGGGGTGGGAGCCTACAATGAGCAGTTCTTC.

About this clonotype itself: A much larger clone sits a single nucleotide away, making a read error possible. The chain couples TRBV18 to TRBJ2-5; D is perhaps TRBD2 (5 bases). CDR1 and CDR2 (germline): KGHSH, LQKENI. CDR3 size: 13 residues. The CDR3 DNA reads as TGTGTCAGCTCACCAGAGGGTTTTGAGACCCAGTACTTC. Translation gives CVSSPEGFETQYF.

This clonotype was detected many times. The gene calls are TRBV12-3 or TRBV12-4 and TRBJ1-1, with D hard to call. V was trimmed by 7 bases and J by 4 bases, leaving 16 bases between them. This CDR3 is 14 amino acids long. CDR3 DNA: TGTGCCAGCATCACTCAGACGGGCCGCACTGAAGCTTTCTTT. This encodes CASITQTGRTEAFF.

This clonotype appeared many times. V and J are TRBV7-8 and TRBJ2-7; 10 bases are a match to TRBD2. This CDR3 has 15 residues. In germline, CDR1 is SGHVS, CDR2 FQNEAQ. The V gene end was trimmed by 2 bases and the J gene end by 0 bases; junction bases not matched to a gene: 1. This CDR3 is CASSLRTSGSYEQYF. The CDR3 DNA sequence: TGTGCCAGCAGCTTAAGGACTAGCGGCTCCTACGAGCAGTACTTC.

This clonotype was observed a handful of times. The chain couples TRBV27 to TRBJ1-1; 8 bases agree with TRBD1. With 6 bases clipped from V and 1 base from J, the junction kept 13 bases outside the gene matches. The CDR3 is 17 residues long. Germline V gene data show CDR1 as MNHEY and CDR2 as SMNVEV (reference sequence). CDR3 sequence (DNA): TGTGCCAGCAGGCGCGCTTTCCTACAGGGGGAGAACACTGAAGCTTTCTTT. Translating it yields CASRRAFLQGENTEAFF.

This clonotype was detected only a few times. The genes are TRBV19 and TRBJ2-3; TRBD1 might be the D (7 bases). V gave up 5 bases and J gave up 6 bases, with 18 bases separating them. CDR1 is LNHDA and CDR2 is SQIVND in the germline V gene (reference sequence). The CDR3 runs 15 residues. CDR3 DNA: TGTGCCAGTAGTTTCACCTGGACAGGAGGGGATACGCAGTATTTT. Protein sequence: CASSFTWTGGDTQYF.